What follows are 32 T cell receptor beta chains derived from one specimen sequenced in a study of T cell responses to AZD1222 COVID-19 vaccine (dated by TCRdb to the early 2020s). Library generation was performed with the immunoSEQ multiplex PCR assay. TCRdb re-hosts the immuneACCESS table, in-frame sequences only. Its copies lack some clones; in the studies checked, an unresolved V gene accounts for under half of them, and the cause for the rest is not known. The sample records 120,000 or so clones, around 90% of which are singletons. The ten largest clones take up under 3.5% of the sample. Reading the label with the study, this specimen's time point is: baseline before first vaccination. The material was peripheral blood, obtained on day 0 of AZD1222 vaccination. The receptors were gathered from an adult in good health.

V gene TRBV6-2 or TRBV6-3 combines with J gene TRBJ1-3; no firm D call. CDR1 is MNHEY, CDR2 SVGEGT, per germline. V lost 0 bases, J lost 4 bases, and 13 bases lay in between. The length of the CDR3 is 16 residues. This CDR3 is CASSYSAGSNGNTIYF. The CDR3 region has the DNA TGTGCCAGCAGTTACTCGGCAGGATCTAACGGAAACACCATATATTTT.

This clone appeared once. This chain connects TRBV3-1 (or the pseudogene TRBV3-2) to TRBJ2-1; D uncertain. CDR1 and CDR2 (germline): LGHDT, YNNKEL (reference sequence). V lost 1 base, J lost 5 bases, and 3 bases lay in between. The length of the CDR3 is 12 residues. CDR3 in DNA: TGTGCCAGCAGCCAAGGCGACAATGAGCAGTTCTTC. It codes for CASSQGDNEQFF.

This clone was seen once. CDR3 bases: TGTGCCAGCAGCTTGTTACCCCAGGGACCCCAGCATTTT. Residues: CASSLLPQGPQHF. The chain recombines TRBV5-6 with TRBJ1-5; D is perhaps TRBD1 (5 bases). This CDR3 is 13 amino acids long. Germline CDR1 and CDR2: SGHDT and YYEEEE. V was cut by 1 base and J by 10 bases, with 12 bases left in between.

This chain connects TRBV7-3 to TRBJ1-6; 8 positions match TRBD1. The germline gives CDR1 SGHTA, CDR2 FQGTGA. This CDR3 has 15 residues. The J segment lost 7 bases and the V segment lost 5 bases, leaving 7 bases of the junction unmatched. CDR3 nucleotides: TGTGCCAGCAGCCGAGGAACAGGGGGGAATTCACCCCTCCACTTT. Amino acid sequence: CASSRGTGGNSPLHF.

The rearrangement joins TRBV21-1 to TRBJ2-2; the table's D call of TRBD1 was not tested on the DNA. TRBV21-1 is noted as a pseudogene. CDR3 length equals 17 residues. CDR3 loop: CASSKVLGTGATGELFF. CDR3 bases: TGTGCCAGCAGCAAAGTACTCGGGACAGGGGCCACCGGGGAGCTGTTTTTT.

V usage is TRBV24-1 and J usage is TRBJ1-2; 8 bases are shared with TRBD1. Trimming took 6 bases from V and 9 from J; bases not matched to a gene: 11. The CDR3 spans 14 residues. In germline, CDR1 is KGHDR, CDR2 SFDVKD. The CDR3, as DNA: TGTGCCACCAGTCAGGCAGGGGGCATACCCAGCTACACCTTC. Protein: CATSQAGGIPSYTF.

This chain connects TRBV28 to TRBJ1-2; 7 positions agree with TRBD1. J was trimmed by 4 bases and V by 6 bases; bases with no gene match: 8. Per germline, CDR1 MDHEN and CDR2 SYDVKM. The CDR3 has 14 residues. The CDR3 loop reads CASRLPQGGYGYTF. The CDR3 nucleotides are TGTGCCAGCAGGCTACCCCAGGGGGGCTATGGCTACACCTTC.

The genes are TRBV21-1 and TRBJ1-6. TRBV21-1 is assigned pseudogene status. The CDR3 covers 18 residues. In DNA form, the CDR3 reads TGTGCCAGCAGCAAGAGGGACGGCAGGAGCTCCTATAATTCACCCCTCCACTTT. Encoded protein: CASSKRDGRSSYNSPLHF.

This chain uses TRBV25-1 with TRBJ2-2; D remains unclear. With 2 bases removed from V and 4 bases from J, the gap between germline ends came to 11 bases. CDR1 MGHDK and CDR2 SYGVNS come from the germline V gene. The CDR3 extends over 15 amino acids. CDR3 in amino acids: CASSEPARSTGELFF. Written as DNA, the CDR3 is TGTGCCAGCAGTGAACCTGCCCGGAGCACCGGGGAGCTGTTTTTT.

The gene calls are TRBV10-3 and TRBJ2-2, with D possibly matching TRBD1 (5 bases). This CDR3 is 14 amino acids long. Germline V lookup: CDR1 ENHRY, CDR2 SYGVKD. Trimming stripped 1 base from V and 4 bases from J, with 7 bases between. The CDR3 loop reads CAISEWGGTGELFF. The DNA of the CDR3 is TGTGCCATCAGTGAGTGGGGCGGCACCGGGGAGCTGTTTTTT.

The gene calls are TRBV2 and TRBJ2-2; TRBD1 matches 9 bases. The J segment lost 7 bases and the V segment lost 7 bases, leaving 10 bases of the junction unmatched. CDR1 and CDR2 (germline): SNHLY, FYNNEI. The CDR3 totals 15 residues. DNA of the CDR3: TGTGCCAGCACTAAGACAGGGGGTTCGGTCGGGGAGCTGTTTTTT. This codes for CASTKTGGSVGELFF.

The genes are TRBV9 and TRBJ1-2, with D unresolved. Germline loops: CDR1 SGDLS, CDR2 YYNGEE. V shed 0 bases and J shed 3 bases, with 18 bases lying between them. This CDR3 is built from 17 residues. The CDR3 protein is CASSVGREAPLYYGYTF. The DNA of the CDR3 is TGTGCCAGCAGCGTAGGGAGAGAGGCTCCCCTCTACTATGGCTACACCTTC.

This clone was observed a handful of times. The V call is TRBV28, the J call TRBJ2-1, with 8 bases that match TRBD2. The CDR3 is 15 residues long. Unmatched junction bases numbered 12, after V lost 4 bases and J lost 10 bases. Per germline, CDR1 MDHEN and CDR2 SYDVKM. The CDR3 here is CASSSEREFLDEQFF. In DNA, the CDR3 is TGTGCCAGCAGTTCAGAGCGGGAGTTCTTGGACGAGCAGTTCTTC.

The V call is TRBV9, the J call TRBJ2-6, with TRBD2 as a possible D gene (5 bases). Germline V gene data show CDR1 as SGDLS and CDR2 as YYNGEE. Trimming removed 4 bases from V and 2 bases from J, with 13 bases in between. CDR3 length equals 16 residues. CDR3 sequence reads: CASSPRRLAGANVLTF. In DNA form, the CDR3 reads TGTGCCAGCAGCCCCCGGAGGTTGGCTGGGGCCAACGTCCTGACTTTC.

The CDR3 DNA reads TGTGCCTGGAGTGTAGGGAGCCAGTCCGGGTCACCCCTCCACTTT. As protein: CAWSVGSQSGSPLHF. The rearrangement links TRBV30 to TRBJ1-6; D gene uncertain. The CDR3 consists of 15 residues. V was clipped by 0 bases and J by 10 bases, with 16 bases between them. The germline gives CDR1 GTSNPN, CDR2 SVGIG (reference sequence).

In regard to this clone: Mismatch with germline at one junction end may stem from a read error. Distinct nucleotide sequences in the sample also encode this CDR3. Here the CDR3 DNA reads TGTGCCAGCAGAAGAAGACACGTGAACACCGAAGCTTTCTTT. It translates to CASRRRHVNTEAFF. The rearrangement uses TRBV6-5 and TRBJ1-1; D gene uncertain. The CDR3 spans 14 residues. Germline CDR1 is MNHEY and CDR2 is SVGAGI.

This clone came up a few times. V gene TRBV7-2 combines with J gene TRBJ1-3; D is undetermined. The CDR3 is made up of 14 amino acids. Trimming removed 2 bases at V and 4 bases at J, with 9 bases between. Germline V gene sequence: CDR1 SGHTA, CDR2 FQGNSA. CDR3 nucleotide sequence: TGTGCCAGCAGCTTAAGTCCGCTAGGAAACACCATATATTTT. Protein sequence: CASSLSPLGNTIYF. The full variable domain, rest sourced from reference TRBV7-2 and TRBJ1-3, is GAGVSQSPSNKVTEKGKDVELRCDPISGHTALYWYRQSLGQGLEFLIYFQGNSAPDKSGLPSDRFSAERTGGSVSTLTIQRTQQEDSAVYLCASSLSPLGNTIYFGEGSWLTVV.

This CDR3 reads CASGLVHHRVRLTHNEQFF. CDR3 sequence (DNA): TGTGCTAGTGGTTTGGTTCACCACAGGGTCCGGCTCACTCACAATGAGCAGTTCTTC. The chain joins TRBV12-5 to TRBJ2-1; weak D call: TRBD1 (6 bases). Trimming took 0 bases from V and 5 from J, leaving 23 bases between them. CDR1 LGHNT and CDR2 FRNRAP come from the germline V gene. The length of the CDR3 is 19 residues.

V and J are TRBV29-1 and TRBJ2-7, with 7 bases lining up with TRBD1. The CDR3 runs to 12 residues. The V and J ends lost 4 bases and 4 bases, in that order; junction bases with no gene match: 4. Germline-derived CDR1 and CDR2 are SQVTM and ANQGSEA. The CDR3 loop is CSVVGTVYEQYF. In DNA form, the CDR3 reads TGCAGCGTTGTGGGGACAGTGTACGAGCAGTACTTC.

The chain couples TRBV14 to TRBJ2-7, with 7 bases that match TRBD1. The V gene end was trimmed by 4 bases and the J gene end by 3 bases; junction bases not matched to a gene: 12. The CDR3 spans 16 residues. Germline CDR1 SGHDN, CDR2 FVKESK. The CDR3 loop reads CASSPTRGSGGYEQYF. In DNA form, the CDR3 reads TGTGCCAGCAGCCCCACAAGGGGGTCAGGGGGCTACGAGCAGTACTTC.

V usage is TRBV7-3 and J usage is TRBJ1-1; TRBD1 matches at 8 bases. This CDR3 spans 15 amino acids. Per the germline V gene, CDR1 is SGHTA and CDR2 is FQGTGA. Trimming at V came to 3 bases and at J to 1 base, leaving 4 bases not matched to a gene. This chain's CDR3 is CASSFSTGENTEAFF. CDR3 in DNA: TGTGCCAGCAGCTTTTCGACAGGGGAGAACACTGAAGCTTTCTTT.

The genes are TRBV19 and TRBJ1-5; D is uncertain. V was clipped by 6 bases and J by 7 bases, with 22 bases between them. The CDR3 sequence is 16 residues long. Germline CDR1 reads LNHDA; CDR2 reads SQIVND (reference sequence). The CDR3 sequence: CASSPPSVRTGQPQHF. Here the CDR3 DNA reads TGTGCCAGTAGCCCTCCCTCCGTTAGAACGGGCCAGCCCCAGCATTTT.

This chain joins TRBV5-1 and TRBJ2-1; D unresolved. V was clipped by 1 base and J by 7 bases, with 6 bases between them. This CDR3 has 12 amino acids. The germline V gene has CDR1 SGHRS and CDR2 YFSETQ. CDR3 sequence reads: CASSLTQNEQFF. CDR3 sequence (DNA): TGCGCCAGCAGCTTGACCCAGAATGAGCAGTTCTTC.

The genes are TRBV3-1 (or the pseudogene TRBV3-2) and TRBJ2-4; TRBD2 aligns across 13 bases. Germline V lookup: CDR1 LGHDT, CDR2 YNNKEL (reference sequence). V lost 4 bases and J lost 0; bases outside the gene matches: 9. This CDR3 contains 19 residues. In DNA form, the CDR3 reads TGTGCCAGCAGCCCTTCCGGGACTAGCGGGAACCTAGCCAAAAACATTCAGTACTTC. It translates to CASSPSGTSGNLAKNIQYF.

This clone was detected only once. The chain uses TRBV7-2 and TRBJ1-1, with 7 nucleotides matching TRBD1. V lost 5 bases, J lost 8 bases, and 17 bases stayed unmatched. This CDR3 has 16 residues. Germline CDR1 is SGHTA and CDR2 is FQGNSA. CDR3 coding DNA: TGTGCCAGCAGCCTAACGGTAAACAGGGGAGGGGCGGAAGCTTTCTTT. It translates to CASSLTVNRGGAEAFF.

The chain uses TRBV3-1 (or the pseudogene TRBV3-2) and TRBJ2-7, with 9 bases identical to TRBD1. Germline V gene sequence: CDR1 LGHDT, CDR2 YNNKEL (reference sequence). With 1 base clipped from V and 7 bases from J, the junction kept 14 bases outside the gene matches. There are 17 residues in the CDR3. In DNA form, the CDR3 reads TGTGCCAGCAGCCAAGCCCTCAGCGGGACAGGGAGTTGGGAGCAGTACTTC. It encodes CASSQALSGTGSWEQYF.

CDR3 sequence (DNA): TGTGCCAGCAGTCGGGACAGGGAGGATAATGAGCAGTTCTTC. Encoded protein: CASSRDREDNEQFF. The chain employs TRBV6-4 and TRBJ2-1; 9 bases match TRBD1. Unmatched junction bases numbered 6, after V lost 5 bases and J lost 7 bases. Germline assignment: CDR1 MRHNA and CDR2 SNTAGT. CDR3 length: 14 residues.

The rearrangement links TRBV5-6 to TRBJ1-1; D is possibly TRBD1 (6 bases). The germline CDR1 and CDR2 sequences are SGHDT and YYEEEE. V gave up 2 bases and J gave up 10 bases, with 18 bases separating them. CDR3 size: 14 residues. DNA for the CDR3: TGTGCCAGCAGCTTAGGGCGGAATACCAGGGGAGCTTTCTTT. Residues: CASSLGRNTRGAFF.

This clone was picked up one time. The chain couples TRBV5-1 to TRBJ2-5, with 7 bases matching TRBD1. The J segment lost 9 bases and the V segment lost 4 bases, leaving 21 bases of the junction unmatched. Germline V gives CDR1 SGHRS, CDR2 YFSETQ. The CDR3 spans 17 residues. CDR3 in amino acids: CASSPMTGTHRQGAQYF. The CDR3 DNA sequence: TGCGCCAGCAGCCCCATGACAGGGACCCATCGACAAGGGGCCCAGTACTTC.

The chain joins TRBV25-1 to TRBJ1-3; 7 bases align to TRBD1. After removal of 8 bases from V and 3 bases from J, the junction contained 7 bases not matched to a gene. CDR1 MGHDK and CDR2 SYGVNS come from the germline V gene. This CDR3 is built from 14 residues. The CDR3 is CASGTPGGGNTIYF. The CDR3 nucleotides are TGTGCCAGCGGAACGCCAGGGGGTGGAAACACCATATATTTT. The full variable domain, its missing parts supplied by reference TRBV25-1 and TRBJ1-3, is EADIYQTPRYLVIGTGKKITLECSQTMGHDKMYWYQQDPGMELHLIHYSYGVNSTEKGDLSSESTVSRIRTEHFPLTLESARPSHTSQYLCASGTPGGGNTIYFGEGSWLTVV.

This chain links TRBV15 with TRBJ2-1; possibly TRBD2 for D (5 bases). The V and J ends lost 1 base and 0 bases respectively, with 7 bases between them. Germline loops: CDR1 LNHNV, CDR2 YYDKDF (reference sequence). The CDR3 has 15 amino acids. CDR3 DNA: TGTGCCACCAGCAGAGGTGGGAGCTCCTACAATGAGCAGTTCTTC. Protein sequence: CATSRGGSSYNEQFF.

This chain uses TRBV6-5 with TRBJ1-6; TRBD1 matches 8 bases. With V trimmed by 6 bases and J by 7 bases, 5 bases remained unmatched. The CDR3 is 14 amino acids. Germline CDR1 and CDR2: MNHEY and SVGAGI. The CDR3 is CASRLRQGNSPLHF. CDR3 nucleotides: TGTGCCAGCAGACTACGACAGGGGAATTCACCCCTCCACTTT.